The next 18 T cell receptor beta chains were all read from a single sample in a study of blood T cell repertoires in COVID-19. Only in-frame clones appear in the TCRdb table, and some are missing; sequencing was by immunoSEQ multiplex PCR. The sample lists more than 100,000 clones; around nine tenths were seen once. The sequencing sample was made of peripheral blood. These receptors all stem from a woman aged 80 or over in a cohort sampled during active COVID-19.

The chain couples TRBV5-5 to TRBJ2-7; D may be TRBD2 (5 bases). Trimming shortened V by 2 bases and J by 9 bases, and 9 bases separated the two germline ends. This CDR3 is built from 11 residues. The germline V gene encodes CDR1 SGHKS and CDR2 YYEKEE (reference sequence). This CDR3 reads CASSFTAGQYF. CDR3 DNA sequence: TGTGCCAGCAGCTTTACGGCGGGGCAGTACTTC. Filled out from reference TRBV5-5 and TRBJ2-7, the complete variable domain reads DAGVTQSPTHLIKTRGQQVTLRCSPISGHKSVSWYQQVLGQGPQFIFQYYEKEERGRGNFPDRFSARQFPNYSSELNVNALLLGDSALYLCASSFTAGQYFGPGTRLTVT.

The chain is built from TRBV11-2 and TRBJ2-1; D remains unclear. V was shortened by 5 bases and J by 1 base, with 9 bases between the two germline ends. The CDR3 totals 14 residues. Germline V gives CDR1 SGHAT, CDR2 FQNNGV. The CDR3 reads CASSRGWSYNEQFF. DNA for the CDR3: TGTGCCAGCAGCCGCGGTTGGTCCTACAATGAGCAGTTCTTC.

V usage is TRBV3-1 (or the pseudogene TRBV3-2) and J usage is TRBJ2-3; a weak D match, TRBD2 (8 bases). The germline CDR1 and CDR2 sequences are LGHDT and YNNKEL (reference sequence). The CDR3 consists of 20 residues. The V gene lost 5 bases and the J gene lost 6 bases, with 33 bases spanning the gap. The CDR3 loop reads CASSGQITSGRGWEVDTQYF. Written as DNA, the CDR3 is TGTGCCAGCAGCGGGCAAATTACTAGCGGCAGGGGGTGGGAGGTGGATACGCAGTATTTT.

This clone was seen once. This sequence joins TRBV7-9 and TRBJ1-2; 7 positions agree with TRBD1. CDR3 length equals 15 residues. Per germline, CDR1 SEHNR and CDR2 FQNEAQ (reference sequence). V lost 1 base and J lost 7; bases outside the gene matches: 9. CDR3 amino acids: CASSLVSTGSGGYTF. The CDR3 DNA follows: TGTGCCAGCAGCTTAGTATCGACAGGGTCTGGTGGCTACACCTTC.

The chain combines TRBV6-1 with TRBJ2-7; 8 bases are shared with TRBD2. V lost 2 bases, J lost 2 bases, and 5 bases stayed unmatched. CDR3 length equals 15 residues. The V gene's germline CDR1 is MNHNS and CDR2 SASEGT. The CDR3 protein is CASSERGGTTYEQYF. The CDR3 DNA sequence: TGTGCCAGCAGTGAACGCGGGGGGACGACCTACGAGCAGTACTTC.

This chain joins TRBV4-2 and TRBJ1-4; unclear D gene. The CDR3 loop spans 15 amino acids. V lost 0 bases and J 2 bases, leaving 7 bases between the germline ends. From germline, CDR1 is LGHNA and CDR2 YNFKEQ. The CDR3 DNA sequence: TGTGCCAGCAGCCAAGACCCCGGGACTAATGAAAAACTGTTTTTT. It codes for CASSQDPGTNEKLFF.

The count of this clone is one. The V and J genes are TRBV12-5 and TRBJ2-5; 11 positions agree with TRBD2. The trim removed 3 bases at V and 5 bases at J, leaving 14 bases unmatched. Germline CDR1 LGHNT, CDR2 FRNRAP. There are 18 residues in the CDR3. The CDR3 is CASGFPGTSGPPGETQYF. DNA for the CDR3: TGTGCTAGTGGTTTCCCCGGGACTAGCGGCCCTCCGGGCGAGACCCAGTACTTC.

V and J are TRBV19 and TRBJ2-1; 7 nucleotides match TRBD2. The length of the CDR3 is 15 residues. The V gene end was trimmed by 3 bases and the J gene end by 2 bases; junction bases not matched to a gene: 4. Germline V gene sequence: CDR1 LNHDA, CDR2 SQIVND (reference sequence). DNA of the CDR3: TGTGCCAGTAGTATCGACCTAGCGGCCTACAATGAGCAGTTCTTC. This codes for CASSIDLAAYNEQFF.

The V and J genes are TRBV19 and TRBJ2-1; D gene uncertain. CDR3 length: 15 residues. CDR1 is LNHDA, CDR2 SQIVND, per germline (reference sequence). V was clipped by 3 bases and J by 2 bases, with 11 bases between them. As DNA, the CDR3 is TGTGCCAGTAGTATTACCGGCAGCGCCTACAATGAGCAGTTCTTC. This codes for CASSITGSAYNEQFF.

In this sample, this clone turned up a few times. The V call is TRBV4-2, the J call TRBJ2-7; D is undetermined. The CDR3 extends over 15 amino acids. V lost 0 bases and J 0 bases, leaving 9 bases between the germline ends. Germline V lookup: CDR1 LGHNA, CDR2 YNFKEQ. CDR3 DNA sequence: TGTGCCAGCAGCCAAGATGCCACTGGCTCCTACGAGCAGTACTTC. It encodes CASSQDATGSYEQYF.

This sequence joins TRBV23-1 and TRBJ2-5; 7 nucleotides align to TRBD1. TRBV23-1 is an ORF, and what it does is uncertain. The CDR3 covers 14 residues. Trimming removed 0 bases from V and 5 bases from J; junction bases left unmatched: 3. CDR3 region: CASSQSSRGETQYF. The CDR3 bases are TGCGCCAGCAGTCAATCTTCCAGGGGGGAGACCCAGTACTTC.

V usage is TRBV30 and J usage is TRBJ2-7; D perhaps matches TRBD1 (5 bases). CDR1 and CDR2 from the germline V gene are GTSNPN and SVGIG (reference sequence). V gave up 0 bases and J gave up 5 bases, with 5 bases separating them. This CDR3 region has 11 residues. The CDR3 loop is CAWSVGDEQYF. CDR3 DNA: TGTGCCTGGAGTGTAGGGGACGAGCAGTACTTC. The variable domain in full, with the rest retrieved from reference TRBV30 and TRBJ2-7, is SQTIHQWPATLVQPVGSPLSLECTVEGTSNPNLYWYRQAAGRGLQLLFYSVGIGQISSEVPQNLSASRPQDRQFILSSKKLLLSDSGFYLCAWSVGDEQYFGPGTRLTVT.

CDR3 nucleotides: TGCAGCGTTAACACGGCAGGGGTGACAGATACGCAGTATTTT. It is translated as CSVNTAGVTDTQYF. V and J are TRBV29-1 and TRBJ2-3; D perhaps matches TRBD1 (6 bases). The CDR3 loop spans 14 amino acids. Germline CDR1 is SQVTM and CDR2 is ANQGSEA. The V and J ends lost 5 bases and 3 bases respectively, with 15 bases between them.

Only a few counts were recorded for this clone. The chain recombines TRBV2 with TRBJ2-7; 9 positions agree with TRBD2. V was pared by 4 bases and J by 4 bases, with 5 bases of the junction left unmatched. The germline V gene has CDR1 SNHLY and CDR2 FYNNEI. CDR3 size: 14 residues. The CDR3 here is CASSVSGSFYEQYF. The CDR3, as DNA: TGTGCCAGCAGTGTTAGCGGGAGTTTTTACGAGCAGTACTTC.

The rearrangement links TRBV5-4 to TRBJ2-5, with 7 bases matching TRBD1. From germline, CDR1 is SGHNT and CDR2 YYREEE (reference sequence). The CDR3 length is 17 residues. J lost 12 bases, V lost 3 bases, and 23 bases had no gene match. The CDR3 region is CASSSGDSTTVGVVKYF. The CDR3 DNA follows: TGTGCCAGCAGCTCCGGGGACAGTACTACCGTAGGCGTTGTAAAGTACTTC. Looking up the rest from reference TRBV5-4 and TRBJ2-5 gives the full variable domain: ETGVTQSPTHLIKTRGQQVTLRCSSQSGHNTVSWYQQALGQGPQFIFQYYREEENGRGNFPPRFSGLQFPNYSSELNVNALELDDSALYLCASSSGDSTTVGVVKYFGPGTRLLVL.

The J gene is TRBJ1-2, the V gene TRBV7-2, with D possibly being TRBD1 (5 bases). V lost 4 bases to trimming and J lost 2 bases, with 17 bases between them. The length of the CDR3 is 16 residues. CDR1 SGHTA and CDR2 FQGNSA come from the germline V gene. As DNA, the CDR3 is TGTGCCAGCAGCTCCCGAACCGGTTCAGGGAACTATGGCTACACCTTC. This gives the protein CASSSRTGSGNYGYTF.

The rearrangement joins TRBV20-1 to TRBJ2-7; TRBD2 might be the D (6 bases). The V gene's germline CDR1 is DFQATT and CDR2 SNEGSKA (reference sequence). The CDR3 runs to 11 residues. Trimming left V 3 bases short and J 5 bases short, with 8 bases between. CDR3 in DNA: TGCAGTGCTAGTACTAGCCACGAGCAGTACTTC. Amino acid sequence: CSASTSHEQYF.

The chain combines TRBV28 with TRBJ2-7, with a possible D match to TRBD2 (5 bases). The CDR3 length is 13 residues. Trimming took 6 bases from V and 4 from J, leaving 13 bases between them. Germline lookup yields CDR1 MDHEN and CDR2 SYDVKM. The CDR3 DNA is TGTGCCAGCAGGGCGGGTGGGCTTTACGAGCAGTACTTC. This gives the protein CASRAGGLYEQYF.